Listed here is a single TCR beta chain. Its specificity is not known. The data were taken from a study of T-cell reconstitution after alpha-beta-depleted transplantation in children. Points from the study as a whole: Alpha-beta T cells about two months after transplant reportedly derived from several hundred expanded graft clones. A year had passed since transplant, and T-cell counts and diversity by then came mostly from newly produced T cells.

Unique molecular identifiers featured in how the TCRbeta library was prepared. MiXCR was run by TCRdb on the PCR reads, yielding one entry per CDR3 protein. The repertoire holds 300,000 to 350,000 distinct CDR3 sequences, with about 16% as singletons. The junction had 7 bases not matched to a gene; V was cut back by 7 bases and J by 3 bases. The CDR3 runs 13 residues. The germline CDR1 and CDR2 sequences are SQVTM and ANQGSEA. The clonotype comes from a male patient aged 2-10 years who had a stem cell transplant for acute lymphoblastic leukemia, so the T cells may come from the graft donor. The chain recombines TRBV29-1 with TRBJ2-7, with 9 bases matching TRBD1. Specimen: PBMCs, mostly from graft donor cells, collected 360 days after TCRalphabeta/CD19-depleted stem cell transplant. The CDR3 reads CSDRRDRDYEQYF. The DNA for the CDR3 is TGCAGCGACCGCCGGGACAGGGACTACGAGCAGTACTTC.